This TCR beta chain was sequenced during a study of human T cells and chemical hapten exposure. Overall study context: Variability of per-sample TCR yields stemmed mainly from small differences in pooled library volume.

The CDR3 runs to 13 residues. Germline V lookup: CDR1 KGHSH, CDR2 LQKENI. Trimming pared 2 bases from V and 4 bases from J, leaving 8 bases between. The sample's time point: patch test 1, 2 weeks after DPC sensitization. The treatment: therapeutic diphenylcyclopropenone sensitization with weekly scalp DPC. One entry per CDR3 protein results from TCRdb running MiXCR on the RACE reads. Among 350,000 or so distinct CDR3 sequences listed, under 8% were seen once. This receptor was taken from a woman between 18 and 29 years old with alopecia areata. Some clones in this sample may be carry-over from other donors' samples. The chain couples TRBV18 to TRBJ1-2; D not certain. This specimen was whole blood, taken in connection with sensitization to the hapten diphenylcyclopropenone (DPC). CDR3 nucleotides: TGTGCCAGCTCACCAGACACCCTCTATGGCTACACCTTC. Amino acid sequence: CASSPDTLYGYTF.